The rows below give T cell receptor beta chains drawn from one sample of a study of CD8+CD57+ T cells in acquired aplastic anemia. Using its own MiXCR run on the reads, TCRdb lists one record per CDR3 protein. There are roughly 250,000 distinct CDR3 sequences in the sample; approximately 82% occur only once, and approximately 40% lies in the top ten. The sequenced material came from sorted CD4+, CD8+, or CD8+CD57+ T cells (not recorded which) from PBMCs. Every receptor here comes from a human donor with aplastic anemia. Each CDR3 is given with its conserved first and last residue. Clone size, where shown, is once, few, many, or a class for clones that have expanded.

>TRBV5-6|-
CASSFTSGRGEAFF
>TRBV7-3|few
CASRGAGNIEYF
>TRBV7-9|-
CASSFGGGGWSDALHF
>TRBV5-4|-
CASSELNSQYF
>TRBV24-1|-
CATSDKKTAGEELF
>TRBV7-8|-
CASSFAADPDTQYF
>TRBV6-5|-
CASSKDRENQPQHF
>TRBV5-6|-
CASSPRGSPDTQYF
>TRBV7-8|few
CASSRLPRANEQFF
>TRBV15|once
CATSRDIGRDGQPQHF